This entry features one T cell receptor beta chain sequence. Per the study methods: Estimation of nucleated cell counts relied on the amplification of reference gene primers. The protocol was immunoSEQ multiplex PCR, while the TCRdb copy is restricted to in-frame clones and leaves out a portion. The V and J calls and the clone size are those of that table, but D and trimming were determined from the DNA. The sample lists around 200,000 clones; 80% to 90% were seen once. The sample comes from a study of blood T cell repertoires in COVID-19. As for the study in general: The study drew acute and convalescent COVID-19 samples from the United States, Italy and Spain. T cells, B-cell-depleted T cells, or PBMCs provided the cDNA or gDNA that served as material.

The germline gives CDR1 SQVTM, CDR2 ANQGSEA. V lost 0 bases and J lost 5, with 8 bases in between. This CDR3 comprises 12 residues. The chain is built from TRBV29-1 and TRBJ2-7; D remains ambiguous. Material: peripheral blood. The origin of this receptor is a woman in her forties or fifties with acute or convalescent COVID-19. The CDR3 DNA is TGCAGCGTTGAAGATGGGCGCGACGAGCAGTACTTC. Its protein product is CSVEDGRDEQYF.